Listed here are 23 T cell receptor beta chains from one sample, sequenced in a study of blood T cell repertoires in COVID-19. The method was immunoSEQ multiplex PCR; TCRdb's version includes in-frame clones alone and lacks a portion of them. The table lists 120,000 or so clones, around three quarters of them singletons. Material: peripheral blood. The origin of the receptors is a man aged 35-49 years with active or convalescent COVID-19.

The J gene is TRBJ1-4, the V gene TRBV7-9; D call uncertain. The ends were cut back, 4 bases at V and 8 bases at J, with 23 bases in the middle. Germline CDR1 is SEHNR and CDR2 is FQNEAQ (reference sequence). This CDR3 has 17 residues. In DNA, the CDR3 is TGTGCCAGCAGCTCGGTTGTTGGGTTGAGGGTTGAGGAAAAACTGTTTTTT. Its translation: CASSSVVGLRVEEKLFF.

The V gene is TRBV9, the J gene TRBJ1-1, with D possibly TRBD1 on 5 matching bases. V lost 1 base and J 3 bases, leaving 10 bases between the germline ends. The V gene's germline CDR1 is SGDLS and CDR2 YYNGEE. CDR3 length equals 14 residues. CDR3 coding DNA: TGTGCCAGCAGCGTAAGGCAGGGCGACACTGAAGCTTTCTTT. As protein: CASSVRQGDTEAFF.

The rearrangement links TRBV28 to TRBJ2-7, with 11 bases fitting TRBD1. The J segment lost 2 bases and the V segment lost 5 bases, leaving 5 bases of the junction unmatched. This CDR3 is 15 amino acids long. CDR1 and CDR2 (germline): MDHEN, SYDVKM. CDR3 sequence (DNA): TGTGCCAGCAGTGGCCTGGGACAGGGGGCCTACGAGCAGTACTTC. As protein: CASSGLGQGAYEQYF.

This clone was seen a handful of times. This rearrangement joins TRBV5-6 to TRBJ2-7, with D possibly matching TRBD2 (5 bases). Germline CDR1 and CDR2: SGHDT and YYEEEE. This CDR3 is built from 13 residues. V was shortened by 4 bases and J by 6 bases, with 14 bases between the two germline ends. CDR3 bases: TGTGCCAGCAGCCTGGCTAGCTGGGGCGAGCAGTACTTC. Amino acid sequence: CASSLASWGEQYF. The whole variable domain, remainder taken from reference TRBV5-6 and TRBJ2-7, is DAGVTQSPTHLIKTRGQQVTLRCSPKSGHDTVSWYQQALGQGPQFIFQYYEEEERQRGNFPDRFSGHQFPNYSSELNVNALLLGDSALYLCASSLASWGEQYFGPGTRLTVT.

V is TRBV29-1 and J is TRBJ1-5, with D perhaps matching TRBD1 (5 bases). Trimming removed 4 bases at V and 6 bases at J, with 13 bases between. The length of the CDR3 is 13 residues. Germline CDR1 and CDR2: SQVTM and ANQGSEA. This CDR3 is CSVGTTDGQPQHF. As DNA, the CDR3 is TGCAGCGTTGGAACGACAGATGGTCAGCCCCAGCATTTT.

The genes are TRBV1 and TRBJ2-1; the table gives TRBD2 as D, unverified against the DNA. TRBV1 is reported as a pseudogene. This CDR3 region has 16 residues. The CDR3 here is CTSSHSSGRLLNEQFF. As DNA, the CDR3 is TGCACCAGCAGCCACTCTAGCGGGAGGCTCCTGAATGAGCAGTTCTTC.

This chain links TRBV30 with TRBJ2-7, with D tentatively TRBD1 (7 bases). Trimming cost V 8 bases and J 7 bases, with 18 bases left between them. The CDR3 runs to 12 residues. The germline gives CDR1 GTSNPN, CDR2 SVGIG (reference sequence). The CDR3: CAGGTESREQYF. The CDR3 DNA follows: TGTGCCGGGGGGACAGAGTCAAGGGAGCAGTACTTC.

V gene TRBV5-1 combines with J gene TRBJ2-2; the match to TRBD1 covers 7 bases. Germline lookup yields CDR1 SGHRS and CDR2 YFSETQ. V shed 7 bases, J shed 1 base, and the junction held 7 bases outside the gene matches. CDR3 length equals 15 residues. CDR3 sequence (DNA): TGCGCCAGCGGGACCGGGACAGTGAACACCGGGGAGCTGTTTTTT. Residues: CASGTGTVNTGELFF. The variable domain in full, with the rest retrieved from reference TRBV5-1 and TRBJ2-2, is KAGVTQTPRYLIKTRGQQVTLSCSPISGHRSVSWYQQTPGQGLQFLFEYFSETQRNKGNFPGRFSGRQFSNSRSEMNVSTLELGDSALYLCASGTGTVNTGELFFGEGSRLTVL.

The CDR3 sequence: CASSLLTDSGNTIYF. The CDR3 DNA sequence: TGTGCCAGCAGTTTATTGACAGATTCTGGAAACACCATATATTTT. The chain employs TRBV28 and TRBJ1-3, with D possibly TRBD1 on 5 matching bases. V dropped 1 base and J dropped 1 base, with 8 bases sitting between them. The length of the CDR3 is 15 residues. The germline gives CDR1 MDHEN, CDR2 SYDVKM.

The chain joins TRBV7-2 to TRBJ1-6; 8 nucleotides match TRBD1. The CDR3 covers 15 residues. J was trimmed by 5 bases and V by 8 bases; bases with no gene match: 8. Looked up from germline, CDR1 is SGHTA and CDR2 is FQGNSA. CDR3 coding DNA: TGTGCCAGCTCTTCCGGGACAGGCAATAATTCACCCCTCCACTTT. This translates into CASSSGTGNNSPLHF.

V usage is TRBV27 and J usage is TRBJ2-1, with D possibly TRBD2 on 5 matching bases. CDR3 length: 14 residues. The ends were cut back, 3 bases at V and 2 bases at J, with 8 bases in the middle. Per the germline V gene, CDR1 is MNHEY and CDR2 is SMNVEV (reference sequence). CDR3 loop: CASSFTGAYNEQFF. DNA for the CDR3: TGTGCCAGCAGTTTTACCGGGGCCTACAATGAGCAGTTCTTC.

This clone has only a few counts. The V and J genes are TRBV4-1 and TRBJ1-4; D call uncertain. The CDR3 runs 17 residues. CDR1 and CDR2 from the germline V gene are MGHRA and YSYEKL. Trimming took off 2 bases at V and 1 base at J, with 14 bases between the two ends. The DNA of the CDR3 is TGCGCCAGCAGCCAATTCGCTGCCGGAGGAACTAATGAAAAACTGTTTTTT. It translates to CASSQFAAGGTNEKLFF.

The rearrangement uses TRBV5-6 and TRBJ2-1; 14 bases fit TRBD2. The CDR3 is 15 residues long. The junction had 4 bases not matched to a gene; V was cut back by 4 bases and J by 7 bases. Germline V gives CDR1 SGHDT, CDR2 YYEEEE. The CDR3 DNA reads TGTGCCAGCAGCAAGACTAGCGGGAGGGGGAATGAGCAGTTCTTC. This codes for CASSKTSGRGNEQFF. Using reference TRBV5-6 and TRBJ2-1 for the parts outside the CDR3, the full variable domain is DAGVTQSPTHLIKTRGQQVTLRCSPKSGHDTVSWYQQALGQGPQFIFQYYEEEERQRGNFPDRFSGHQFPNYSSELNVNALLLGDSALYLCASSKTSGRGNEQFFGPGTRLTVL.

The sample holds many counts of this clone. This chain joins TRBV4-2 and TRBJ1-5; D gene unclear. V was shortened by 5 bases and J by 0 bases, with 23 bases between the two germline ends. Germline V lookup: CDR1 LGHNA, CDR2 YNFKEQ. The CDR3 totals 19 residues. The CDR3 spells CASSSHTKAGSDSNQPQHF. The CDR3 bases are TGTGCCAGCAGCTCACATACTAAAGCCGGGAGCGATAGCAATCAGCCCCAGCATTTT.

The rearrangement joins TRBV5-1 to TRBJ1-4; 7 bases map to TRBD1. V trimming: 4 bases; J trimming: 2 bases; junction bases outside the gene matches: 5. The germline gives CDR1 SGHRS, CDR2 YFSETQ. The CDR3 length is 15 residues. The CDR3 loop is CASSLTGDTNEKLFF. The DNA for the CDR3 is TGCGCCAGCAGCCTCACAGGGGATACTAATGAAAAACTGTTTTTT.

This chain connects TRBV19 to TRBJ1-4; D is unclear. Per the germline V gene, CDR1 is LNHDA and CDR2 is SQIVND (reference sequence). Trimming took 9 bases from V and 5 from J, leaving 16 bases between them. This CDR3 comprises 14 residues. CDR3: CASDRGVGNEKLFF. The CDR3 nucleotides read TGTGCCAGCGACCGCGGGGTGGGAAATGAAAAACTGTTTTTT. The whole variable domain, remainder taken from reference TRBV19 and TRBJ1-4, is DGGITQSPKYLFRKEGQNVTLSCEQNLNHDAMYWYRQDPGQGLRLIYYSQIVNDFQKGDIAEGYSVSREKKESFPLTVTSAQKNPTAFYLCASDRGVGNEKLFFGSGTQLSVL.

The gene calls are TRBV5-4 and TRBJ1-1, with 7 bases lining up with TRBD1. The junction had 5 bases not matched to a gene; V was cut back by 3 bases and J by 0 bases. The CDR3 is made up of 15 amino acids. In germline, CDR1 is SGHNT, CDR2 YYREEE (reference sequence). The CDR3 here is CASSSAGTVNTEAFF. CDR3 nucleotides: TGTGCCAGCAGCTCAGCCGGGACAGTGAACACTGAAGCTTTCTTT.

The chain carries TRBV29-1 and TRBJ1-1; unclear D gene. The CDR3 contains 15 residues. Germline V gene data show CDR1 as SQVTM and CDR2 as ANQGSEA. V was cut by 3 bases and J by 0 bases, with 14 bases left in between. The CDR3 is CSVDMIQPLNTEAFF. In nucleotides, the CDR3 is TGCAGCGTTGATATGATACAGCCTCTGAACACTGAAGCTTTCTTT.

The chain is built from TRBV5-1 and TRBJ1-3; unclear D gene. Germline V gives CDR1 SGHRS, CDR2 YFSETQ. CDR3 length: 14 amino acids. V lost 4 bases, J lost 0 bases, and 8 bases lay in between. CDR3 coding DNA: TGCGCCAGCAGCGAGGGCCTCTCTGGAAACACCATATATTTT. Translation gives CASSEGLSGNTIYF. Full variable domain (missing parts from reference TRBV5-1 and TRBJ1-3): KAGVTQTPRYLIKTRGQQVTLSCSPISGHRSVSWYQQTPGQGLQFLFEYFSETQRNKGNFPGRFSGRQFSNSRSEMNVSTLELGDSALYLCASSEGLSGNTIYFGEGSWLTVV.

The chain employs TRBV3-1 (or the pseudogene TRBV3-2) and TRBJ2-1, with 9 positions matching TRBD2. V trimming: 4 bases; J trimming: 5 bases; junction bases outside the gene matches: 9. The CDR3 loop spans 16 amino acids. The germline V gene encodes CDR1 LGHDT and CDR2 YNNKEL (reference sequence). CDR3 sequence reads: CASSPGLAGTHNEQFF. CDR3 nucleotide sequence: TGTGCCAGCAGCCCCGGGCTAGCGGGAACCCACAATGAGCAGTTCTTC.

This clone has at least ten counts. The genes are TRBV6-2 or TRBV6-3 and TRBJ1-2; D might be TRBD1 (5 bases). V lost 5 bases and J 4 bases, leaving 5 bases between the germline ends. Germline CDR1 and CDR2: MNHEY and SVGEGT. The CDR3 covers 11 residues. CDR3 DNA: TGTGCCAGCAGTGACAGCTATGGCTACACCTTC. Amino acids: CASSDSYGYTF.

This chain connects TRBV25-1 to TRBJ2-3; TRBD1 matches at 10 bases. The J segment lost 1 base and the V segment lost 5 bases, leaving 9 bases of the junction unmatched. The CDR3 contains 17 residues. Germline CDR1 and CDR2: MGHDK and SYGVNS. CDR3 coding DNA: TGTGCCAGCAGTCCCCCCACCGGGACAGGGGGCACAGATACGCAGTATTTT. It encodes CASSPPTGTGGTDTQYF.

The chain combines TRBV7-3 with TRBJ1-6; 7 positions agree with TRBD1. V was pared by 4 bases and J by 5 bases, with 5 bases of the junction left unmatched. CDR3 length equals 15 residues. Per germline, CDR1 SGHTA and CDR2 FQGTGA. The CDR3 sequence: CASSSSGTDNSPLHF. DNA for the CDR3: TGTGCCAGCAGCTCGTCCGGGACAGATAATTCACCCCTCCACTTT.